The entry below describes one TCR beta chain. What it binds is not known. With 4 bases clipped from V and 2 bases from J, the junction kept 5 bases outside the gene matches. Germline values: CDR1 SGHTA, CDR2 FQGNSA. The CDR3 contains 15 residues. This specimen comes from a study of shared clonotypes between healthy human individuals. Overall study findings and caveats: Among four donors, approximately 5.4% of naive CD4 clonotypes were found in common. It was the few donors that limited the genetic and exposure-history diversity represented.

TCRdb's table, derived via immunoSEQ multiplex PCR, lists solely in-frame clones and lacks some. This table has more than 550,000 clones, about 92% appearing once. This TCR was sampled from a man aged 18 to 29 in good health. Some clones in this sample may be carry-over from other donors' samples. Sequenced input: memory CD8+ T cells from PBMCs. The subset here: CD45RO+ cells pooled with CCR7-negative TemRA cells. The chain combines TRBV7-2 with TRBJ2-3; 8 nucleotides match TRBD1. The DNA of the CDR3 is TGTGCCAGCAGCTCGACAGGGGCGATCACAGATACGCAGTATTTT. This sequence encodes CASSSTGAITDTQYF.